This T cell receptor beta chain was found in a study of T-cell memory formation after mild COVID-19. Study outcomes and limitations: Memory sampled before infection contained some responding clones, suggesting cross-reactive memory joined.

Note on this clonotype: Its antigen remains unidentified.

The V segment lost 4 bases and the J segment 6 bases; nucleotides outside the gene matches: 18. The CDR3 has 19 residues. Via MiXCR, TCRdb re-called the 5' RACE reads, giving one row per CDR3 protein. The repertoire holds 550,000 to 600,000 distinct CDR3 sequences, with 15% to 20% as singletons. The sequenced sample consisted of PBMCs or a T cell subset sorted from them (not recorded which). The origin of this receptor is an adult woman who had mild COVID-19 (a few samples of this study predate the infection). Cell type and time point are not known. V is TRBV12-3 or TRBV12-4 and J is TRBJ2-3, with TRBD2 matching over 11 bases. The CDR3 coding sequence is TGTGCCAGCAGTTCGACTCTTCGACCGACTAGCGGGATTCCTGATACGCAGTATTTT. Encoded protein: CASSSTLRPTSGIPDTQYF.